These 25 T cell receptor beta chains were sequenced from one sample in a study of control samples from healthy donors and cancer patients. Clones were sequenced by immunoSEQ multiplex PCR, and TCRdb holds only the in-frame ones, with some missing. Found here are roughly 58,000 clones, around 87% of them singletons; the top ten hold over 9.5%. Sequencing input: PBMCs. These receptors came from a woman aged 60-75 years with lung cancer.

The chain combines TRBV19 with TRBJ2-3, with D possibly matching TRBD1 (5 bases). Trimming took off 3 bases at V and 1 base at J, with 17 bases between the two ends. The CDR3 contains 17 residues. Germline CDR1 reads LNHDA; CDR2 reads SQIVND (reference sequence). The CDR3 here is CASSIFRVGVRTDTQYF. The CDR3 DNA reads as TGTGCCAGTAGTATTTTCAGGGTCGGAGTTCGCACAGATACGCAGTATTTT.

The chain couples TRBV5-4 to TRBJ2-1; 8 nucleotides align to TRBD1. CDR1 and CDR2 from the germline V gene are SGHNT and YYREEE (reference sequence). The CDR3 length is 15 residues. V shed 4 bases, J shed 2 bases, and the junction held 5 bases outside the gene matches. The DNA of the CDR3 is TGTGCCAGCAGCCCGACAGGGGACGCCTACAATGAGCAGTTCTTC. It translates to CASSPTGDAYNEQFF. The full variable domain, in which reference TRBV5-4 and TRBJ2-1 provide the parts outside the CDR3, is ETGVTQSPTHLIKTRGQQVTLRCSSQSGHNTVSWYQQALGQGPQFIFQYYREEENGRGNFPPRFSGLQFPNYSSELNVNALELDDSALYLCASSPTGDAYNEQFFGPGTRLTVL.

The CDR3 DNA reads as TGTGCCACCAGCAGACAGGGGGCAGTTTCTGGCTACACCTTC. Amino acids: CATSRQGAVSGYTF. This sequence joins TRBV15 and TRBJ1-2; 8 positions match TRBD1. The CDR3 is made up of 14 amino acids. V shed 2 bases and J 7 bases; nucleotides not matched to a gene: 6. Germline V CDR1 and CDR2: LNHNV, YYDKDF (reference sequence).

This chain links TRBV3-1 (or the pseudogene TRBV3-2) with TRBJ2-7; D unclear. The CDR3 is 16 residues long. The germline V gene encodes CDR1 LGHDT and CDR2 YNNKEL (reference sequence). Trimming took 1 base from V and 7 from J, leaving 20 bases between them. The CDR3 coding sequence is TGTGCCAGCAGCCAAGGGTTTTACACCACGCTTGGGGAGCAGTACTTC. As protein: CASSQGFYTTLGEQYF.

A single count supports this clone. J is TRBJ2-7 and V is TRBV2; D assignment may be TRBD1 or TRBD2 (5 bases each). Deletions cut 7 bases from V and 0 bases from J, with 16 bases between. The germline CDR1 and CDR2 sequences are SNHLY and FYNNEI. CDR3 length: 15 amino acids. The CDR3 sequence is CASTGAGPVSYEQYF. CDR3 sequence (DNA): TGTGCCAGCACTGGGGCGGGCCCTGTCTCCTACGAGCAGTACTTC.

The CDR3 is CASTGPLNEQFF. CDR3 coding DNA: TGTGCCAGCACGGGACCTTTGAATGAGCAGTTCTTC. The V gene is TRBV6-6, the J gene TRBJ2-1; the D call may be TRBD1 or TRBD2 (5 bases each). V was cut by 7 bases and J by 7 bases, with 11 bases left in between. There are 12 residues in the CDR3. Germline CDR1 is MNHNY and CDR2 is SVGAGI (reference sequence).

J is TRBJ2-5 and V is TRBV20-1; D remains unclear. The germline gives CDR1 DFQATT, CDR2 SNEGSKA (reference sequence). This CDR3 spans 11 amino acids. Trimming left V 1 base short and J 1 base short, with 1 base between. Here the CDR3 reads CSARAQETQYF. In nucleotides, the CDR3 is TGCAGTGCTAGAGCCCAAGAGACCCAGTACTTC.

The V gene is TRBV2, the J gene TRBJ1-5; tentatively, D is TRBD1 (6 bases). Trimming cost V 3 bases and J 10 bases, with 13 bases left between them. CDR3 length: 13 amino acids. Per germline, CDR1 SNHLY and CDR2 FYNNEI. CDR3 sequence (DNA): TGTGCCAGCAGTGAGGACAGCCCCAACCCCCAGCATTTT. Protein product: CASSEDSPNPQHF.

This clone was found once. The gene calls are TRBV12-3 or TRBV12-4 and TRBJ2-7, with D uncertain. The V end was cut by 3 bases, the J end by 9 bases, with 3 bases between. This CDR3 contains 9 residues. In DNA form, the CDR3 reads TGTGCCAGCAGTTTCAGGCAGTACTTC. This translates into CASSFRQYF.

This chain uses TRBV27 with TRBJ1-5; possible D gene TRBD1, 5 bases. The length of the CDR3 is 15 residues. V lost 4 bases and J 6 bases, leaving 16 bases between the germline ends. Germline V gene sequence: CDR1 MNHEY, CDR2 SMNVEV (reference sequence). CDR3 protein: CASSSRGGGSQPQHF. CDR3 nucleotide sequence: TGTGCCAGCAGTTCGCGCGGGGGGGGGTCTCAGCCCCAGCATTTT.

This clone was observed once. This chain links TRBV27 with TRBJ1-1; D remains unclear. The CDR3 covers 12 residues. Germline V gene data show CDR1 as MNHEY and CDR2 as SMNVEV (reference sequence). Trimming removed 7 bases at V and 0 bases at J, with 6 bases between. CDR3 protein: CASTDLNTEAFF. The CDR3 DNA follows: TGTGCCAGCACTGATCTGAACACTGAAGCTTTCTTT.

This CDR3 reads CASSVERQLYSNQPQHF. DNA of the CDR3: TGTGCCAGCAGCGTAGAAAGACAGCTCTATAGCAATCAGCCCCAGCATTTT. The chain links TRBV9 to TRBJ1-5; a possible D gene is TRBD1 (5 bases). Between the trimmed V and J ends, which lost 0 bases and 0 bases, there was a span of 13 bases. CDR1 SGDLS and CDR2 YYNGEE come from the germline V gene. This CDR3 is built from 17 residues.

The table lists this clone with a count of one. The gene calls are TRBV13 and TRBJ2-1, with TRBD2 matching 13 bases. Trimming cost V 5 bases and J 9 bases; bases outside gene matches: 13. Germline V gene data show CDR1 as PRHDT and CDR2 as FYEKMQ (reference sequence). The CDR3 totals 17 residues. CDR3 amino acids: CASSPAPGLAGEGEQFF. In DNA form, the CDR3 reads TGTGCCAGCAGCCCTGCACCTGGACTAGCGGGGGAGGGTGAGCAGTTCTTC.

This chain connects TRBV19 to TRBJ2-2; TRBD2 agrees at 9 bases. The V gene end was trimmed by 3 bases and the J gene end by 2 bases; junction bases not matched to a gene: 10. The V gene's germline CDR1 is LNHDA and CDR2 SQIVND (reference sequence). The CDR3 covers 18 residues. The CDR3 loop reads CASSIFGGGRGNTGELFF. Here the CDR3 DNA reads TGTGCCAGTAGTATTTTCGGTGGCGGGAGGGGTAACACCGGGGAGCTGTTTTTT.

This chain uses TRBV5-1 with TRBJ2-2, with D perhaps matching TRBD1 (5 bases). This CDR3 has 16 amino acids. Per germline, CDR1 SGHRS and CDR2 YFSETQ. V dropped 4 bases and J dropped 1 base, with 14 bases sitting between them. DNA of the CDR3: TGCGCCAGCAGCCTCTTTCTGACAGAGAACACCGGGGAGCTGTTTTTT. This translates into CASSLFLTENTGELFF.

The V and J genes are TRBV28 and TRBJ2-3, with D possibly matching TRBD2 (6 bases). CDR1 and CDR2 (germline): MDHEN, SYDVKM. The CDR3 loop spans 16 amino acids. V was cut by 4 bases and J by 1 base, with 15 bases left in between. The CDR3 loop is CASSSPGREGTDTQYF. The CDR3 nucleotides read TGTGCCAGCAGTTCCCCCGGCAGGGAGGGCACAGATACGCAGTATTTT.

The chain is built from TRBV5-1 and TRBJ1-1, with D unresolved. The CDR3 spans 13 residues. V lost 2 bases and J 5 bases, leaving 10 bases between the germline ends. The germline gives CDR1 SGHRS, CDR2 YFSETQ. Written as DNA, the CDR3 is TGCGCCAGCAGCTTCGGAGAGGATACTGAAGCTTTCTTT. Translation: CASSFGEDTEAFF.

J is TRBJ1-6 and V is TRBV30; D unclear. With 2 bases removed from V and 0 bases from J, the gap between germline ends came to 8 bases. CDR1 GTSNPN and CDR2 SVGIG come from the germline V gene (reference sequence). CDR3 length: 15 residues. The CDR3 region has the DNA TGTGCCTGGAGTTTTGGGAGCTCCTATAATTCACCCCTCCACTTT. It specifies CAWSFGSSYNSPLHF.

The chain combines TRBV2 with TRBJ1-5; D gene unclear. There are 16 residues in the CDR3. The germline V gene encodes CDR1 SNHLY and CDR2 FYNNEI. Deletions cut 5 bases from V and 1 base from J, with 15 bases between. The CDR3 here is CASSPSLGGSNQPQHF. CDR3 nucleotides: TGTGCCAGCAGTCCTAGCCTAGGTGGGAGCAATCAGCCCCAGCATTTT.

V gene TRBV19 combines with J gene TRBJ2-3, with 7 bases matching TRBD1. CDR1 is LNHDA, CDR2 SQIVND, per germline (reference sequence). The CDR3 length is 14 residues. J gave up 5 bases and V 8 bases, and 10 bases lay outside the gene matches. The CDR3 here is CASGKGGVVDTQYF. CDR3 DNA sequence: TGTGCCAGTGGCAAAGGGGGCGTGGTAGATACGCAGTATTTT.

The chain is built from TRBV5-1 and TRBJ2-1, with 8 bases lining up with TRBD1. Trimming cost V 6 bases and J 2 bases; bases outside gene matches: 7. The CDR3 extends over 15 amino acids. Germline values: CDR1 SGHRS, CDR2 YFSETQ. The DNA for the CDR3 is TGCGCCAGCATGCCCCGGGACAGGACCTACAATGAGCAGTTCTTC. It specifies CASMPRDRTYNEQFF.

This chain links TRBV9 with TRBJ1-1; 9 bases are shared with TRBD1. There are 15 residues in the CDR3. J lost 5 bases, V lost 3 bases, and 8 bases had no gene match. From germline, CDR1 is SGDLS and CDR2 YYNGEE. The chain's CDR3 is CASSGRTGEGTEAFF. The CDR3 DNA reads as TGTGCCAGCAGCGGACGGACAGGGGAGGGTACTGAAGCTTTCTTT.

This chain connects TRBV6-5 to TRBJ1-1, with D perhaps matching TRBD1 (6 bases). CDR1 is MNHEY, CDR2 SVGAGI, per germline. The CDR3 runs 15 residues. Trimming removed 0 bases at V and 5 bases at J, with 13 bases between. This CDR3 reads CASSYSRGGGTEAFF. The CDR3 DNA sequence: TGTGCCAGCAGTTACTCTAGGGGGGGCGGGACTGAAGCTTTCTTT.

The V gene is TRBV14, the J gene TRBJ1-2; possible D gene TRBD1, 5 bases. This CDR3 has 14 amino acids. Germline V gene lookup returns CDR1 SGHDN and CDR2 FVKESK. Trimming left V 0 bases short and J 7 bases short, with 12 bases between. The CDR3 nucleotides read TGTGCCAGCAGCCAAGAGAGGTGGAGGGGTGGCTACACCTTC. This encodes CASSQERWRGGYTF.

The chain carries TRBV11-2 and TRBJ2-3, with 11 bases fitting TRBD2. Germline V gives CDR1 SGHAT, CDR2 FQNNGV. The CDR3 is 17 amino acids. The J segment lost 2 bases and the V segment lost 2 bases, leaving 6 bases of the junction unmatched. In DNA form, the CDR3 reads TGTGCCAGCAGCTTAATAGGGACTAGCGGTTACACAGATACGCAGTATTTT. It specifies CASSLIGTSGYTDTQYF.